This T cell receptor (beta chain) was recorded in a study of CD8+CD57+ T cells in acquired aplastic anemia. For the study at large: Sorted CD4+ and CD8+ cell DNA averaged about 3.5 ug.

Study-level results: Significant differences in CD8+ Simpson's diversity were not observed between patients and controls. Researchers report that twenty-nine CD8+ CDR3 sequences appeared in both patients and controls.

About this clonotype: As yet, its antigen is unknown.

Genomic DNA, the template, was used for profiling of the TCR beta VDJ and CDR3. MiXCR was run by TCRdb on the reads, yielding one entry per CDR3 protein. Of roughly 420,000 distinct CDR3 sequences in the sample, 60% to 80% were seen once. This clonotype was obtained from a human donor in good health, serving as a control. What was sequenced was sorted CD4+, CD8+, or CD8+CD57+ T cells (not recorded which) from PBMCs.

The DNA for the CDR3 is TGTGCCAGCAGCTTAGGTCCGGATCACCCCCAGCAGTACTTC. It translates to CASSLGPDHPQQYF. The chain joins TRBV7-9 to TRBJ2-7; no firm D call. The CDR3 is made up of 14 amino acids. Trimming removed 1 base at V and 8 bases at J, with 15 bases between. Germline V CDR1 and CDR2: SEHNR, FQNEAQ (reference sequence).